This T cell receptor beta chain derives from a study of cytomegalovirus exposure and HLA in healthy donors. Notes on the study in general: Using the classifier, cytomegalovirus status was reportedly diagnosed with high specificity and sensitivity.

Remarks on this clone: Its antigen is not known.

Assay used: immunoSEQ multiplex PCR; TCRdb lists only in-frame clones, some missing. The sample records a few hundred thousand clones, around 91% being singletons. The CDR3 runs 13 residues. The germline CDR1 and CDR2 sequences are MDHEN and SYDVKM. The V gene end was trimmed by 6 bases and the J gene end by 5 bases; junction bases not matched to a gene: 6. The clonotype originates from a woman under 40 in good health and CMV-seronegative. The chain carries TRBV28 and TRBJ2-5; 7 bases map to TRBD1. Input material: PBMCs. CDR3 residues: CASSSTGLETQYF. In DNA, the CDR3 is TGTGCCAGCAGCTCGACAGGGTTGGAGACCCAGTACTTC.